Below, 8 T cell receptor beta chains from the same sample are listed, as sequenced in a study of control samples from healthy donors and cancer patients. Sequenced by immunoSEQ multiplex PCR; TCRdb stores in-frame clones only, minus some. Here the sample spans more than 100,000 clones, around 93% being singletons. The sequencing sample was made of blood. The receptors were gathered from a young man in good health.

The chain is built from TRBV18 and TRBJ2-3; D unclear. The CDR3 is 13 amino acids. Trimming shortened V by 0 bases and J by 2 bases, and 3 bases separated the two germline ends. CDR1 is KGHSH, CDR2 LQKENI, per germline. This chain's CDR3 is CASSPPATDTQYF. CDR3 coding DNA: TGTGCCAGCTCACCACCGGCCACAGATACGCAGTATTTT.

The chain has TRBV11-3 and TRBJ2-1; 10 bases line up with TRBD2. V lost 5 bases, J lost 1 base, and 5 bases stayed unmatched. The CDR3 has 16 residues. CDR1 and CDR2 (germline): SGHNT, YENEEA. The CDR3 region has the DNA TGTGCCAGCAGCCCTGGTAGCGGGGGGTCCTACAATGAGCAGTTCTTC. This sequence encodes CASSPGSGGSYNEQFF. The variable domain in full, with the rest retrieved from reference TRBV11-3 and TRBJ2-1, is EAGVVQSPRYKIIEKKQPVAFWCNPISGHNTLYWYLQNLGQGPELLIRYENEEAVDDSQLPKDRFSAERLKGVDSTLKIQPAELGDSAVYLCASSPGSGGSYNEQFFGPGTRLTVL.

The chain combines TRBV7-9 with TRBJ2-5, with TRBD2 identical over 10 bases. CDR1 and CDR2 (germline): SEHNR, FQNEAQ (reference sequence). CDR3 length: 17 residues. Trimming took 1 base from V and 3 from J; bases not matched to a gene: 8. The CDR3 sequence: CASSLVASSGGEETQYF. DNA for the CDR3: TGTGCCAGCAGCTTAGTGGCTTCCAGCGGGGGGGAAGAGACCCAGTACTTC. Filled out from reference TRBV7-9 and TRBJ2-5, the complete variable domain reads DTGVSQNPRHKITKRGQNVTFRCDPISEHNRLYWYRQTLGQGPEFLTYFQNEAQLEKSRLLSDRFSAERPKGSFSTLEIQRTEQGDSAMYLCASSLVASSGGEETQYFGPGTRLLVL.

Regarding this clone: Different DNA sequences within this sample yield the same CDR3. This chain links TRBV7-3 with TRBJ1-1; D remains ambiguous. The V gene's germline CDR1 is SGHTA and CDR2 FQGTGA. The V end was cut by 2 bases, the J end by 1 base, with 5 bases between. This CDR3 contains 13 residues. The CDR3 DNA follows: TGTGCCAGCAGCTTACGGGGGAACACTGAAGCTTTCTTT. It translates to CASSLRGNTEAFF.

V and J are TRBV10-3 and TRBJ1-3; D is unresolved. This CDR3 has 11 amino acids. Germline V CDR1 and CDR2: ENHRY, SYGVKD. Trimming left V 6 bases short and J 8 bases short, with 8 bases between. The CDR3 sequence is CAIRAGYTIYF. The DNA of the CDR3 is TGTGCCATCAGGGCCGGATACACCATATATTTT.

J is TRBJ1-1 and V is TRBV6-1; D might be TRBD1 (5 bases). This CDR3 spans 14 amino acids. Germline V gene data show CDR1 as MNHNS and CDR2 as SASEGT. Between the trimmed V and J ends, which lost 2 bases and 2 bases, there was a span of 9 bases. DNA of the CDR3: TGTGCCAGCAGTGAATGGACAATCAACACTGAAGCTTTCTTT. Translating gives CASSEWTINTEAFF.

This rearrangement joins TRBV9 to TRBJ1-5; D is uncertain. CDR1 is SGDLS, CDR2 YYNGEE, per germline. This CDR3 has 14 residues. V was shortened by 3 bases and J by 5 bases, with 12 bases between the two germline ends. As DNA, the CDR3 is TGTGCCAGCAGCGCGGGGAGAACCGATCAGCCCCAGCATTTT. Protein: CASSAGRTDQPQHF.

The V and J genes are TRBV4-2 and TRBJ1-6, with D unresolved. The germline V gene encodes CDR1 LGHNA and CDR2 YNFKEQ. The CDR3 totals 16 residues. The V and J ends lost 0 bases and 5 bases respectively, with 11 bases between them. CDR3: CASSQESGRDNSPLHF. The CDR3 nucleotides are TGTGCCAGCAGCCAAGAATCAGGCCGCGATAATTCACCCCTCCACTTT.